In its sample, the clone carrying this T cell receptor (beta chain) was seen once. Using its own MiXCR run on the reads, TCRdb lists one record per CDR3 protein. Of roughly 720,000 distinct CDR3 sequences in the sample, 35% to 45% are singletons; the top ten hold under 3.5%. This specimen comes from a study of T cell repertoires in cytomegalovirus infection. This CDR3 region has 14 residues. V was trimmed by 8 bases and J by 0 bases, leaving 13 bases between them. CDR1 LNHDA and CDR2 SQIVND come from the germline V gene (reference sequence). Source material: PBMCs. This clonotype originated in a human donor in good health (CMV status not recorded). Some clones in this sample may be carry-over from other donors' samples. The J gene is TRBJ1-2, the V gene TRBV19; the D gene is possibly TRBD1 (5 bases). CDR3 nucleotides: TGTGCCAGTGAACCTAGGACAACTAACTATGGCTACACCTTC. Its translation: CASEPRTTNYGYTF.